A single sample is the source of the 14 T cell receptor beta chains below, sequenced in a study of T cell responses to AZD1222 COVID-19 vaccine. Assay used: immunoSEQ multiplex PCR; TCRdb lists only in-frame clones, some missing. The sample consists of 150,000 to 200,000 clones, roughly nine tenths of them appearing once. The sequencing here drew on peripheral blood, taken 28 days after the second AZD1222 dose. The receptors stem from an adult who received the AZD1222 COVID-19 vaccine.

This rearrangement joins TRBV5-6 to TRBJ1-2; TRBD1 is a possible D gene (5 bases). Deletions cut 2 bases from V and 8 bases from J, with 19 bases between. The CDR3 sequence is 15 residues long. Germline CDR1 SGHDT, CDR2 YYEEEE. DNA for the CDR3: TGTGCCAGCAGCTTAGCCACCGGGACGGACGACGGCTACACCTTC. It is translated as CASSLATGTDDGYTF.

The V gene is TRBV2, the J gene TRBJ2-5, with D maybe TRBD2 (7 bases). Germline assignment: CDR1 SNHLY and CDR2 FYNNEI. The CDR3 loop spans 16 amino acids. Trimming left V 6 bases short and J 1 base short, with 18 bases between. CDR3 DNA sequence: TGTGCCAGCAGGAGGGGGAGGGGCCTGGGCCAAGAGACCCAGTACTTC. It encodes CASRRGRGLGQETQYF. The whole variable domain, filled in from reference TRBV2 and TRBJ2-5, reads EPEVTQTPSHQVTQMGQEVILRCVPISNHLYFYWYRQILGQKVEFLVSFYNNEISEKSEIFDDQFSVERPDGSNFTLKIRSTKLEDSAMYFCASRRGRGLGQETQYFGPGTRLLVL.

This clone showed up just once. The genes are TRBV19 and TRBJ1-5; D gene uncertain. The germline V gene encodes CDR1 LNHDA and CDR2 SQIVND (reference sequence). The CDR3 is made up of 15 amino acids. Trimming removed 2 bases at V and 0 bases at J, with 8 bases between. DNA of the CDR3: TGTGCCAGTAGTATAATCGGGTATAGCAATCAGCCCCAGCATTTT. It translates to CASSIIGYSNQPQHF.

This clone was found once. This sequence joins TRBV7-2 and TRBJ1-4; no reliable D call. The germline gives CDR1 SGHTA, CDR2 FQGNSA. The length of the CDR3 is 14 residues. V lost 2 bases, J lost 5 bases, and 9 bases lay in between. CDR3 coding DNA: TGTGCCAGCAGCTTACAAAAGGGAAATGAAAAACTGTTTTTT. Its translation is CASSLQKGNEKLFF.

The V gene is TRBV28, the J gene TRBJ1-2; 7 bases agree with TRBD1. The CDR3 contains 15 residues. Germline V lookup: CDR1 MDHEN, CDR2 SYDVKM. The V gene end was trimmed by 5 bases and the J gene end by 5 bases; junction bases not matched to a gene: 11. CDR3 DNA sequence: TGTGCCAGCAGTCAACTCCCCAGGGGGAGGTATGGCTACACCTTC. Its protein product is CASSQLPRGRYGYTF.

This clone appeared once. The chain's CDR3 is CASSLGVGSTDTQYF. The CDR3 coding sequence is TGCGCCAGCAGCTTGGGGGTTGGGTCCACAGATACGCAGTATTTT. The chain employs TRBV5-1 and TRBJ2-3, with unresolved D. V was shortened by 0 bases and J by 2 bases, with 10 bases between the two germline ends. The CDR3 contains 15 residues. The V gene's germline CDR1 is SGHRS and CDR2 YFSETQ.

V and J are TRBV30 and TRBJ1-5; possibly TRBD1 for D (5 bases). Trimming removed 3 bases from V and 7 bases from J, with 13 bases in between. There are 13 residues in the CDR3. Germline values: CDR1 GTSNPN, CDR2 SVGIG (reference sequence). The CDR3, as DNA: TGTGCCTGGAGGCAGGGAGAGGGCCAGCCCCAGCATTTT. Protein: CAWRQGEGQPQHF. The full variable domain, rest sourced from reference TRBV30 and TRBJ1-5, is SQTIHQWPATLVQPVGSPLSLECTVEGTSNPNLYWYRQAAGRGLQLLFYSVGIGQISSEVPQNLSASRPQDRQFILSSKKLLLSDSGFYLCAWRQGEGQPQHFGDGTRLSIL.

This clone was observed a single time. This rearrangement joins TRBV7-4 to TRBJ2-2, with D possibly being TRBD2 (6 bases). Germline CDR1 SGHVT, CDR2 SQSDAQ. This CDR3 region has 17 residues. Trimming stripped 3 bases from V and 1 base from J, with 15 bases between. The CDR3 is CASSFASGSGNTGELFF. DNA for the CDR3: TGTGCCAGCAGCTTCGCCAGCGGTAGCGGGAACACCGGGGAGCTGTTTTTT.

The genes are TRBV15 and TRBJ1-6; 7 nucleotides line up with TRBD1. The CDR3 has 15 amino acids. The J segment lost 5 bases and the V segment lost 3 bases, leaving 4 bases of the junction unmatched. Germline V gene sequence: CDR1 LNHNV, CDR2 YYDKDF (reference sequence). DNA for the CDR3: TGTGCCACCAGCAGGGGACAGTTGGATAATTCACCCCTCCACTTT. It specifies CATSRGQLDNSPLHF.

This clone was picked up one time. The rearrangement joins TRBV11-2 to TRBJ1-2; tentative D call: TRBD1 (5 bases). CDR1 is SGHAT, CDR2 FQNNGV, per germline. The length of the CDR3 is 14 residues. The V end was cut by 6 bases, the J end by 5 bases, with 16 bases between. The CDR3 region is CASRSDSWVYGYTF. CDR3 nucleotides: TGTGCCAGCAGAAGCGACAGTTGGGTTTATGGCTACACCTTC. Variable domain in full (rest from reference TRBV11-2 and TRBJ1-2): EAGVAQSPRYKIIEKRQSVAFWCNPISGHATLYWYQQILGQGPKLLIQFQNNGVVDDSQLPKDRFSAERLKGVDSTLKIQPAKLEDSAVYLCASRSDSWVYGYTFGSGTRLTVV.

The rearrangement joins TRBV28 to TRBJ1-2; D is possibly TRBD1 (5 bases). V was cut by 7 bases and J by 10 bases, with 19 bases left in between. This CDR3 spans 13 amino acids. The germline V gene encodes CDR1 MDHEN and CDR2 SYDVKM. The CDR3 is CASTLPGQASYTF. CDR3 coding DNA: TGTGCCAGCACTCTGCCAGGACAAGCATCCTACACCTTC.

This chain links TRBV28 with TRBJ2-2; 7 bases are a match to TRBD2. The germline gives CDR1 MDHEN, CDR2 SYDVKM. The J segment lost 7 bases and the V segment lost 2 bases, leaving 10 bases of the junction unmatched. CDR3 length: 16 residues. CDR3 DNA: TGTGCCAGCAGTTTAGGCCTGGGACTATTCATCGGGGAGCTGTTTTTT. The encoded protein is CASSLGLGLFIGELFF.

This chain joins TRBV28 and TRBJ2-7; 8 nucleotides agree with TRBD1. The V gene's germline CDR1 is MDHEN and CDR2 SYDVKM. The CDR3 runs 13 residues. J was trimmed by 7 bases and V by 6 bases; bases with no gene match: 8. Here the CDR3 DNA reads TGTGCCAGCAGGTCGACAGGGGCGGGGGAGCAGTACTTC. Amino acids: CASRSTGAGEQYF.

In DNA, the CDR3 is TGTGCCAGTAATAAAGCGGGAGGGGGGGTGAGCAATCAGCCCCAGCATTTT. This translates into CASNKAGGGVSNQPQHF. This chain joins TRBV19 and TRBJ1-5; D may be TRBD1 (6 bases). The length of the CDR3 is 17 residues. V lost 7 bases to trimming and J lost 1 base, with 20 bases between them. Germline assignment: CDR1 LNHDA and CDR2 SQIVND (reference sequence).